The clone carrying this T cell receptor beta chain has a handful of counts. Its specificity is not known. The data were taken from a study of regulatory T cells in long-lasting Graves disease. General study results and limits: Patients with persistent disease showed a bias toward TRBV28, TRBJ1-2 and TRBJ2-5. The persistent group shared 2,500 to 3,000 public clonotypes, more than the approximately 890 shared by new patients.

This sample's time point: newly diagnosed GD, antithyroid drugs for less than 3 months. Generation of the TCR library employed RNA extracted from PBMCs. American Thyroid Association guidelines served as the basis for diagnosing Graves' disease. Sequencing libraries for TCR beta were prepared with iRepertoire HTBI primers and Arm-PCR of CDR3 regions. TCRdb reprocessed the multiplex PCR reads via MiXCR and lists one record per CDR3 protein. Of hundreds of thousands of distinct CDR3 sequences in the sample, 15% to 20% were seen once. Germline V lookup: CDR1 MGHRA, CDR2 YSYEKL. V was pared by 1 base and J by 2 bases, with 21 bases between. The CDR3 length is 18 residues. The same sample was also studied in work on T cells in Graves' hyperthyroidism and ophthalmopathy.

Material: peripheral blood mononuclear cells (PBMCs), obtained at new diagnosis, from a patient treated with antithyroid drugs. The receptor comes from a man between 18 and 35 years old with Graves disease. The gene calls are TRBV4-1 and TRBJ2-7; maybe TRBD2 (5 bases). CDR3 region: CASSQVRVGSERPYEQYF. The CDR3 DNA reads as TGCGCCAGCAGCCAAGTGCGGGTCGGGTCGGAGCGGCCCTACGAGCAGTACTTC.